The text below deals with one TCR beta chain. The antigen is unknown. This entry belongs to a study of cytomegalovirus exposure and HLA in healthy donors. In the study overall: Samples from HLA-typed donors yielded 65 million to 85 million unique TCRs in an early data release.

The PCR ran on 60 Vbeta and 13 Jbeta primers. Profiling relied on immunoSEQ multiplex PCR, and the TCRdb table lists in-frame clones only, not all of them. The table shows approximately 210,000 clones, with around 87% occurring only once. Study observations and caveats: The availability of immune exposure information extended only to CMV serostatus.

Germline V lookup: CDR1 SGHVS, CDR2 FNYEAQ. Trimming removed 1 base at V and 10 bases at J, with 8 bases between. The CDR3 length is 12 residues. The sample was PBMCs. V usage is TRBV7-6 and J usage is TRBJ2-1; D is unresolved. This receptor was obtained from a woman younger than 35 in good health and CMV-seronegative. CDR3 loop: CASSLGAAEQFF. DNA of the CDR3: TGTGCCAGCAGCTTAGGGGCAGCCGAGCAGTTCTTC.